This T cell receptor (beta chain) appears in the sequencing data of a study of cytomegalovirus exposure and HLA in healthy donors. Regarding the study as a whole: Some V segments could not be told apart, so they were left out, TRBV6-2 and TRBV6-3 among them.

The CDR3 totals 14 residues. Germline V lookup: CDR1 MNHEY, CDR2 SMNVEV (reference sequence). V was pared by 6 bases and J by 9 bases, with 15 bases between. Regarding this clone: Its antigen is not identified.

Vbeta (60) and Jbeta (13) primers were used in the PCR. Using immunoSEQ multiplex PCR, the repertoire was profiled, and TCRdb retains in-frame clones only, with some absent. The data show 150,000 or so clones, with 68% seen just once and about 10% held by the top ten. The sequenced sample consisted of PBMCs. The source of this sequence is a man between 25 and 39 years old in good health and CMV-seropositive. The J gene is TRBJ1-6, the V gene TRBV27; unclear D gene. CDR3: CASSLNLAGSPLHF. CDR3 bases: TGTGCCAGCAGCTTAAATCTGGCGGGTTCACCCCTCCACTTT.